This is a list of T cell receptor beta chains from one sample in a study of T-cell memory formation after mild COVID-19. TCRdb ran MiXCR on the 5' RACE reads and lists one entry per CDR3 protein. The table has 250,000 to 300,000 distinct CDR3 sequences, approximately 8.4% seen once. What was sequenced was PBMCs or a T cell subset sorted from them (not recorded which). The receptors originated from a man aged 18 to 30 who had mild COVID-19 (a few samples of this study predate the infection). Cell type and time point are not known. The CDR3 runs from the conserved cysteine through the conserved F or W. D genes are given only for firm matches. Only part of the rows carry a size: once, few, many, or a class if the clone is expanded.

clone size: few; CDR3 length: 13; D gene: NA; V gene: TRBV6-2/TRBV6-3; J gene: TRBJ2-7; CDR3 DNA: TGTGCCAGCCTCCAGCCATCCTCCTACGAGCAGTACTTC; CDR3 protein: CASLQPSSYEQYF
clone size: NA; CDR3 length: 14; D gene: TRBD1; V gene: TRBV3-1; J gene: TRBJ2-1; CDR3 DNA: TGTGCCAGCAGTCCCTCTGAGGGGGCCAATGAGCAGTTCTTC; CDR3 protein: CASSPSEGANEQFF
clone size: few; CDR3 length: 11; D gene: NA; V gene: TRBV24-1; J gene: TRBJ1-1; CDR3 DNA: TGTGCCACCAGTTTTGGTCGAGAAGCTTTCTTT; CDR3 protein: CATSFGREAFF
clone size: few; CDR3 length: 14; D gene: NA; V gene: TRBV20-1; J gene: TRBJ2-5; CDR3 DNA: TGCAGTGCTAGAGTTCGGGGGTTCCAAGAGACCCAGTACTTC; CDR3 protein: CSARVRGFQETQYF
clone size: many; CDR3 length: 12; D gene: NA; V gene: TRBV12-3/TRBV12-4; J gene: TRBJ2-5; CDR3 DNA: TGTGCCAGCAGCTCCCCAGTGGAGACCCAGTACTTC; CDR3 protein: CASSSPVETQYF
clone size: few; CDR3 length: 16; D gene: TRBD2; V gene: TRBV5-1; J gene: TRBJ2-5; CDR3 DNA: TGCGCCAGCAGCCTGTCGCCAAGCGGGGGGGAAGAGACCCAGTACTTC; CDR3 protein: CASSLSPSGGEETQYF
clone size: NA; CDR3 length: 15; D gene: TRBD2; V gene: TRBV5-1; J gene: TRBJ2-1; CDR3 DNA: TGCGCCAGCAGCTTGGCTAGCGGGGGGGACAATGAGCAGTTCTTC; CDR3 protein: CASSLASGGDNEQFF
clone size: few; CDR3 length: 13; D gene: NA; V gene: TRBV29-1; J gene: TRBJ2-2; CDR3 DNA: TGCAGCGTTGACCGACTTGACACCGGGGAGCTGTTTTTT; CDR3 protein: CSVDRLDTGELFF
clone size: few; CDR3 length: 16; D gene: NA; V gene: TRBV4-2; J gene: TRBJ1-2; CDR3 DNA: TGTGCCAGCAGCCAAGATACCGGGGTGATTAACTATGGCTACACCTTC; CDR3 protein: CASSQDTGVINYGYTF
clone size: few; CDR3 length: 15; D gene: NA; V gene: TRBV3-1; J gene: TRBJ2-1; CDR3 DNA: TGTGCCAGCAGCCAGTTGGAGGGTTCCTACAATGAGCAGTTCTTC; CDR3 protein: CASSQLEGSYNEQFF
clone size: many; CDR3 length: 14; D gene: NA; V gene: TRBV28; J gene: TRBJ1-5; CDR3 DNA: TGTGCCAGCAGTTTGGGGGGTTTTGTTCAGCCCCAGCATTTT; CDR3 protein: CASSLGGFVQPQHF
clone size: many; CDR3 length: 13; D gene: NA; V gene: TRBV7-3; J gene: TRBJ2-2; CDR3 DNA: TGTGCCAGCAGCCCTGACGGCACCGGGGAGCTGTTTTTT; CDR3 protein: CASSPDGTGELFF
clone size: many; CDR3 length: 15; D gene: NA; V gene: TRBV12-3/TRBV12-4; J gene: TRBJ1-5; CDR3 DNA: TGTGCCAGCAGTTTTCGGTCACTTAGCAATCAGCCCCAGCATTTT; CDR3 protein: CASSFRSLSNQPQHF
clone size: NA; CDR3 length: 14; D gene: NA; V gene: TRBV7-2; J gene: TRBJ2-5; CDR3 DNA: TGTGCCAGCAGCCCCGGGACAACCTTCGAGACCCAGTACTTC; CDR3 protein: CASSPGTTFETQYF